This is a list of T cell receptor beta chains from one sample in a study of cytomegalovirus exposure and HLA in healthy donors. The protocol was immunoSEQ multiplex PCR, while the TCRdb copy is restricted to in-frame clones and leaves out a portion. The sample carries approximately 93,000 clones, roughly 79% recorded once. The specimen sequenced was PBMCs. All receptors come from a woman in her thirties or forties in good health and CMV-seronegative. Both conserved end residues are part of each CDR3. A D gene is named only where the DNA matches it firmly. Only some rows state a clone size, as once, few, many or a class for expanded clones.

d_gene	abundance	j_gene	v_gene	CDR3aa	CDR3nt
.	.	TRBJ1-6	TRBV6-4	CASSDSGGYNSPLHF	TGTGCCAGCAGTGACTCAGGGGGCTATAATTCACCCCTCCACTTT
.	.	TRBJ1-6	TRBV7-8	CASSLDGLTNSPLHF	TGTGCCAGCAGCTTAGACGGGTTAACGAACTCACCCCTCCACTTT
.	.	TRBJ2-7	TRBV5-1	CASSSTYEQYF	TGCGCCAGCAGCTCCACCTACGAGCAGTACTTC
TRBD1	.	TRBJ1-1	TRBV5-4	CASSLVDRGSTEAFF	TGTGCCAGCAGCTTGGTGGACAGGGGAAGTACTGAAGCTTTCTTT
.	.	TRBJ1-4	TRBV5-1	CASSLDGTLNGEKLFF	TGCGCCAGCAGCTTGGATGGGACTCTAAACGGAGAAAAACTGTTTTTT
.	.	TRBJ1-2	TRBV5-6	CASSLGALGYTF	TGTGCCAGCAGCTTGGGGGCTCTTGGCTACACCTTC
TRBD1	.	TRBJ2-3	TRBV4-3	CASSQGQRTAEDTQYF	TGCGCCAGCAGCCAGGGACAGCGGACCGCGGAAGATACGCAGTATTTT
TRBD1	.	TRBJ2-7	TRBV27	CASSSLGQVYSYEQYF	TGTGCCAGCAGTTCGTTAGGACAGGTGTACTCCTACGAGCAGTACTTC
.	once	TRBJ1-1	TRBV4-3	CASSQEGGVVTEAFF	TGCGCCAGCAGCCAGGAGGGAGGGGTCGTTACTGAAGCTTTCTTT
.	.	TRBJ2-2	TRBV2	CASRIPTGNTGELFF	TGTGCCAGCAGGATCCCGACAGGGAACACCGGGGAGCTGTTTTTT
TRBD1	many	TRBJ1-1	TRBV7-9	CASSPTGMNTEAFF	TGTGCCAGCAGCCCGACAGGGATGAACACTGAAGCTTTCTTT
.	.	TRBJ1-5	TRBV7-2	CASSFRHESQPQHF	TGTGCCAGCAGCTTTCGACACGAAAGTCAGCCCCAGCATTTT
TRBD2	.	TRBJ2-1	TRBV5-1	CASSHGLAVYNEQFF	TGCGCCAGCAGCCACGGACTAGCGGTTTACAATGAGCAGTTCTTC
.	many	TRBJ2-3	TRBV6-4	CASSDSGGGTDTQYF	TGTGCCAGCAGTGACTCTGGGGGCGGCACAGATACGCAGTATTTT
.	.	TRBJ2-2	TRBV19	CASTMYTGELFF	TGTGCCAGTACAATGTACACCGGGGAGCTGTTTTTT
.	.	TRBJ1-1	TRBV9	CASSVATYTEAFF	TGTGCCAGCAGCGTAGCGACATACACTGAAGCTTTCTTT
.	.	TRBJ2-7	TRBV2	CASAGSYEQYF	TGTGCCAGTGCGGGCTCCTACGAGCAGTACTTC
.	.	TRBJ1-3	TRBV19	CASRRGHPSGNTIYF	TGTGCCAGTAGAAGGGGACACCCCTCTGGAAACACCATATATTTT